The subject of this entry is one T cell receptor beta chain. V dropped 1 base and J dropped 2 bases, with 15 bases sitting between them. The germline V gene has CDR1 LGHDT and CDR2 YNNKEL (reference sequence). The CDR3 is 16 amino acids. Enrolled through a virtual design, the participants were between roughly 18 and 90 years of age and came from 24 US areas. Participant-reported clinical history was the basis for cohort assignment. These data come from a study of blood T cell repertoires in COVID-19. For the study at large: Recovered status in Cohort 3 required two negative PCRs, clearance, or symptom resolution. PBMCs, B-cell-depleted T cells, or T cells were the source of the cDNA or gDNA that made up the material.

Sequencing used immunoSEQ multiplex PCR; TCRdb keeps in-frame clones, though not all of them. This repertoire shows some 330,000 clones, over 75% found once; its top ten account for more than 1.5%. Sample: PBMCs or T cells enriched from blood (not recorded which). This sequence was found in a man aged 35-49 years in a cohort exposed to, infected with or recovered from COVID-19 (not recorded which). The chain is built from TRBV3-1 (or the pseudogene TRBV3-2) and TRBJ2-7; the D gene is possibly TRBD2 (7 bases). The CDR3 coding sequence is TGTGCCAGCAGCCAAGTCGGGGGGACACCTACCTACGAGCAGTACTTC. It specifies CASSQVGGTPTYEQYF.